Reported below is one T cell receptor (beta chain). Its specificity is not known. This CDR3 spans 14 amino acids. V was shortened by 4 bases and J by 2 bases, with 12 bases between the two germline ends. This entry is derived from a study of T cells after yellow fever vaccination. The overall study: Preparation of fractions with low cell numbers was performed using SMART-Seq v4 Ultra Low Input. Findings and caveats of the study: Across the CD4 and CD8 compartments, a small share of clonotypes was present in both.

Making TCR cDNA involved 5'RACE template switching, which added UMIs and a universal primer site. From the 5' RACE reads, TCRdb called clonotypes with MiXCR, one entry per CDR3 protein. The table records fewer than 400,000 distinct CDR3 sequences, about 10% of them present only once. Sequenced material: CD4+ T cells sorted from PBMCs, taken 45 days after the yellow fever booster vaccination. The TCR originated in a man between 18 and 29 years old who received the YFV17D yellow fever vaccine. The chain carries TRBV12-3 or TRBV12-4 and TRBJ2-7; D uncertain. CDR3 DNA sequence: TGTGCCAGCAGTTCAAGGACCGAGACCTACGAGCAGTACTTC. It encodes CASSSRTETYEQYF.